Presented here are 11 T cell receptor beta chains from one specimen sequenced in a study of T cell changes during pregnancy in multiple sclerosis. TCRdb keeps only in-frame clones here, not all; method: immunoSEQ multiplex PCR. The repertoire includes 25,000 to 35,000 clones, roughly nine tenths of them detected once, and roughly 0.79% sits in the top ten. The input for sequencing was CD4+ T cells from peripheral blood mononuclear cells, taken in the second trimester of pregnancy. The receptors were sampled from a female donor with multiple sclerosis, enrolled in a pregnancy study.

The CDR3 loop is CASGDGDEQYF. CDR3 DNA: TGTGCCAGCGGTGACGGAGACGAGCAGTACTTC. This chain links TRBV28 with TRBJ2-7; D is unclear. V was cut by 8 bases and J by 5 bases, with 10 bases left in between. The germline CDR1 and CDR2 sequences are MDHEN and SYDVKM. The CDR3 totals 11 residues.

The V gene is TRBV27, the J gene TRBJ1-1, with a possible D match to TRBD1 (5 bases). The V and J ends lost 3 bases and 10 bases respectively, with 18 bases between them. CDR1 and CDR2 (germline): MNHEY, SMNVEV (reference sequence). The CDR3 consists of 14 residues. The CDR3, as DNA: TGTGCCAGCAGTTTGAGGCGGCAGGGCCTTACAGCTTTCTTT. Its protein product is CASSLRRQGLTAFF.

The count of this clone is one. CDR3 nucleotides: TGTGCCATCAGTGACCTACGGACAGGGCGGCATAATTCACCCCTCCACTTT. This codes for CAISDLRTGRHNSPLHF. The J gene is TRBJ1-6, the V gene TRBV10-3; 8 bases fit TRBD1. V was pared by 3 bases and J by 5 bases, with 9 bases of the junction left unmatched. The CDR3 is made up of 17 amino acids. Germline values: CDR1 ENHRY, CDR2 SYGVKD.

V usage is TRBV7-8 and J usage is TRBJ2-2; tentative D call: TRBD2 (6 bases). Germline assignment: CDR1 SGHVS and CDR2 FQNEAQ. This CDR3 is 16 amino acids long. Trimming left V 5 bases short and J 3 bases short, with 16 bases between. The CDR3 nucleotides read TGTGCCAGCAGCGGTGGAGGGGTCGGGGACACCGGGGAGCTGTTTTTT. Its translation is CASSGGGVGDTGELFF. The variable domain in full, completed from reference TRBV7-8 and TRBJ2-2, reads GAGVSQSPRYKVAKRGQDVALRCDPISGHVSLFWYQQALGQGPEFLTYFQNEAQLDKSGLPSDRFFAERPEGSVSTLKIQRTQQEDSAVYLCASSGGGVGDTGELFFGEGSRLTVL.

V gene TRBV5-5 combines with J gene TRBJ1-6, with D hard to call. The CDR3 covers 13 residues. Trimming left V 1 base short and J 10 bases short, with 9 bases between. Germline V gives CDR1 SGHKS, CDR2 YYEKEE (reference sequence). The CDR3 bases are TGTGCCAGCAGCTTGAGCCAAGCGTCACCCCTCCACTTT. It codes for CASSLSQASPLHF.

This rearrangement joins TRBV7-2 to TRBJ2-7; D gene uncertain. The germline V and J ends were trimmed by 0 bases and 2 bases, with 5 bases remaining between them. Per germline, CDR1 SGHTA and CDR2 FQGNSA. The CDR3 is made up of 13 amino acids. Here the CDR3 DNA reads TGTGCCAGCAGCTTAGCCCGGGCCTACGAGCAGTACTTC. Its translation is CASSLARAYEQYF.

The V gene is TRBV5-6, the J gene TRBJ1-6; perhaps TRBD1 as D (5 bases). Trimming removed 0 bases from V and 5 bases from J, with 12 bases in between. The CDR3 covers 16 residues. Germline V CDR1 and CDR2: SGHDT, YYEEEE. CDR3 nucleotides: TGTGCCAGCAGCTTGGTAGGCGACAGCCATAATTCACCCCTCCACTTT. Translating gives CASSLVGDSHNSPLHF. The whole variable domain, remainder taken from reference TRBV5-6 and TRBJ1-6, is DAGVTQSPTHLIKTRGQQVTLRCSPKSGHDTVSWYQQALGQGPQFIFQYYEEEERQRGNFPDRFSGHQFPNYSSELNVNALLLGDSALYLCASSLVGDSHNSPLHFGNGTRLTVT.

The chain couples TRBV11-2 to TRBJ1-2, with 7 bases aligning to TRBD1. V lost 5 bases and J lost 7; bases outside the gene matches: 10. Germline CDR1 SGHAT, CDR2 FQNNGV. This CDR3 is 14 amino acids long. CDR3 residues: CASSPTTGLGGYTF. The CDR3, as DNA: TGTGCCAGCAGCCCGACGACAGGGCTCGGTGGCTACACCTTC.

This chain links TRBV18 with TRBJ1-1; D is undetermined. Germline V CDR1 and CDR2: KGHSH, LQKENI. The CDR3 has 16 amino acids. The V gene lost 3 bases and the J gene lost 5 bases, with 19 bases spanning the gap. CDR3 in amino acids: CASSPTYVEGGTEAFF. The CDR3 DNA is TGTGCCAGCTCACCCACCTACGTTGAGGGTGGGACTGAAGCTTTCTTT. Drawing the rest from reference TRBV18 and TRBJ1-1, the complete variable domain is NAGVMQNPRHLVRRRGQEARLRCSPMKGHSHVYWYRQLPEEGLKFMVYLQKENIIDESGMPKERFSAEFPKEGPSILRIQQVVRGDSAAYFCASSPTYVEGGTEAFFGQGTRLTVV.

The chain has TRBV1 and TRBJ1-4; the table's D call, TRBD1, has no DNA check behind it. TRBV1 is a listed pseudogene. The CDR3 is made up of 15 amino acids. This CDR3 reads CTSRQQGDTNEKLFF. For the CDR3, the DNA is TGCACCAGCCGGCAGCAGGGGGATACTAATGAAAAACTGTTTTTT.

The chain has TRBV25-1 and TRBJ1-4; D is perhaps TRBD1 (5 bases). Germline CDR1 MGHDK, CDR2 SYGVNS. Trimming took 2 bases from V and 5 from J, leaving 15 bases between them. The length of the CDR3 is 16 residues. CDR3 DNA: TGTGCCAGCAGTGAAGGGAGGGGACGCTGGAATGAAAAACTGTTTTTT. Amino acids: CASSEGRGRWNEKLFF. The entire variable domain, with the rest obtained from reference TRBV25-1 and TRBJ1-4, is as follows: EADIYQTPRYLVIGTGKKITLECSQTMGHDKMYWYQQDPGMELHLIHYSYGVNSTEKGDLSSESTVSRIRTEHFPLTLESARPSHTSQYLCASSEGRGRWNEKLFFGSGTQLSVL.